These 21 T cell receptor beta chains were sequenced from one sample in a study of control samples from healthy donors and cancer patients. The assay was immunoSEQ multiplex PCR, and TCRdb's table has in-frame clones only and misses some. The sample holds about 140,000 clones; roughly nine tenths are singletons and the top ten take approximately 9%. Sequenced material: blood. The receptors derive from a woman in her thirties in good health.

The chain joins TRBV13 to TRBJ1-1; no definite D call. Trimming took 2 bases from V and 0 from J, leaving 7 bases between them. This CDR3 is built from 14 residues. Germline V CDR1 and CDR2: PRHDT, FYEKMQ (reference sequence). The CDR3 is CASSLMGLNTEAFF. Written as DNA, the CDR3 is TGTGCCAGCAGCTTAATGGGGTTGAACACTGAAGCTTTCTTT.

The chain couples TRBV3-1 (or the pseudogene TRBV3-2) to TRBJ1-5; tentatively, D is TRBD1 (5 bases). Germline CDR1 is LGHDT and CDR2 is YNNKEL (reference sequence). V lost 3 bases to trimming and J lost 6 bases, with 18 bases between them. The CDR3 has 16 amino acids. The CDR3 protein is CASSHQPKAGTQPQHF. CDR3 DNA: TGTGCCAGCAGCCACCAACCCAAGGCAGGGACTCAGCCCCAGCATTTT.

The rearrangement uses TRBV19 and TRBJ2-2; unclear D gene. CDR1 LNHDA and CDR2 SQIVND come from the germline V gene (reference sequence). The CDR3 covers 13 residues. Between the trimmed V and J ends, which lost 0 bases and 4 bases, there was a span of 3 bases. The DNA for the CDR3 is TGTGCCAGTAGTATAGATGGCACCGGGGAGCTGTTTTTT. It codes for CASSIDGTGELFF.

The rearrangement links TRBV3-1 (or the pseudogene TRBV3-2) to TRBJ1-5; 8 bases match TRBD1. Looked up from germline, CDR1 is LGHDT and CDR2 is YNNKEL (reference sequence). This CDR3 contains 15 residues. The trim removed 0 bases at V and 7 bases at J, leaving 5 bases unmatched. CDR3 sequence reads: CASSQDTGGGQPQHF. The CDR3 DNA follows: TGTGCCAGCAGCCAAGATACAGGGGGAGGACAGCCCCAGCATTTT.

The chain has TRBV6-6 and TRBJ1-6; D gene unclear. Trimming stripped 7 bases from V and 5 bases from J, with 15 bases between. In germline, CDR1 is MNHNY, CDR2 SVGAGI (reference sequence). The CDR3 spans 15 residues. CDR3 sequence reads: CASNLSPENNSPLHF. The CDR3 DNA follows: TGTGCCAGCAACTTATCTCCAGAAAATAATTCACCCCTCCACTTT.

The chain joins TRBV2 to TRBJ2-2; TRBD1 aligns across 12 bases. The germline V gene encodes CDR1 SNHLY and CDR2 FYNNEI. Unmatched junction bases numbered 17, after V lost 5 bases and J lost 7 bases. The CDR3 is 19 amino acids. The CDR3, as DNA: TGTGCCAGCAGTAGCTCTAGGGACAGGGGGCGATCGGACGGCGGGGAGCTGTTTTTT. The encoded protein is CASSSSRDRGRSDGGELFF.

This clone was counted between two and nine times. The chain carries TRBV6-4 and TRBJ1-1, with no clear D. CDR3 size: 13 residues. Germline V gene lookup returns CDR1 MRHNA and CDR2 SNTAGT. Trimming pared 3 bases from V and 5 bases from J, leaving 10 bases between. This chain's CDR3 is CASSEGGGTEAFF. In DNA, the CDR3 is TGTGCCAGCAGTGAGGGAGGTGGGACTGAAGCTTTCTTT.

As for this clone: The junction departs from germline at one end; a sequencing error may be responsible. The chain couples TRBV4-2 to TRBJ2-1; 7 bases fit TRBD2. This CDR3 has 13 residues. The germline CDR1 and CDR2 sequences are LGHNA and YNFKEQ. CDR3 residues: CASSQVGLADTIF. Here the CDR3 DNA reads TGTGCCAGCAGCCAAGTCGGCCTAGCGGACACGATCTTC.

V usage is TRBV6-5 and J usage is TRBJ2-3; D remains ambiguous. Trimming cost V 5 bases and J 7 bases, with 7 bases left between them. The CDR3 totals 11 residues. The germline V gene encodes CDR1 MNHEY and CDR2 SVGAGI. CDR3 DNA: TGTGCCAGCAGTACCCGCCATACGCAGTATTTT. This codes for CASSTRHTQYF.

V and J are TRBV23-1 and TRBJ1-1; D uncertain. TRBV23-1 is annotated as an ORF whose role is uncertain. V dropped 8 bases and J dropped 14 bases, with 18 bases sitting between them. The CDR3 consists of 11 residues. In DNA form, the CDR3 reads TGCGCCAGCGGCATAGTCCCAAGAGGGTTCTTT. Residues: CASGIVPRGFF.

The rearrangement joins TRBV24-1 to TRBJ1-1; D is ambiguous. Germline values: CDR1 KGHDR, CDR2 SFDVKD. There are 14 residues in the CDR3. Deletions cut 7 bases from V and 0 bases from J, with 11 bases between. The CDR3 reads CATRESDLNTEAFF. The CDR3 bases are TGTGCCACCAGGGAATCAGATCTGAACACTGAAGCTTTCTTT.

V is TRBV6-6 and J is TRBJ2-7; D is ambiguous. Germline CDR1 and CDR2: MNHNY and SVGAGI (reference sequence). V was clipped by 6 bases and J by 1 base, with 7 bases between them. The length of the CDR3 is 12 residues. The CDR3, as DNA: TGTGCCAGCAGGGAGACATCCTACGAGCAGTACTTC. Amino acid sequence: CASRETSYEQYF.

The rearrangement uses TRBV20-1 and TRBJ1-1; D uncertain. From germline, CDR1 is DFQATT and CDR2 SNEGSKA (reference sequence). The CDR3 length is 11 residues. V was shortened by 3 bases and J by 1 base, with 3 bases between the two germline ends. This CDR3 is CSASRNTEAFF. As DNA, the CDR3 is TGCAGTGCTAGCCGGAACACTGAAGCTTTCTTT.

The chain couples TRBV7-2 to TRBJ2-3; D gene unclear. Deletions cut 8 bases from V and 6 bases from J, with 15 bases between. The CDR3 runs 13 residues. The germline CDR1 and CDR2 sequences are SGHTA and FQGNSA. The DNA for the CDR3 is TGTGCCAGCGGGCCCCAGATGACGGATACGCAGTATTTT. Protein sequence: CASGPQMTDTQYF.

CDR3 nucleotides: TGTGCCAGCAGCTTGGGCGGGGGCGATGAGCAGTTCTTC. Translation gives CASSLGGGDEQFF. The chain has TRBV11-3 and TRBJ2-1; D may be TRBD2 (7 bases). V lost 3 bases and J 8 bases, leaving 11 bases between the germline ends. The CDR3 runs to 13 residues. Germline CDR1 and CDR2: SGHNT and YENEEA.

The chain links TRBV19 to TRBJ1-2, with 10 bases that match TRBD1. J was trimmed by 3 bases and V by 4 bases; bases with no gene match: 5. The germline gives CDR1 LNHDA, CDR2 SQIVND (reference sequence). This CDR3 comprises 15 residues. The DNA of the CDR3 is TGTGCCAGTAGTACCCAGACAGGGGGCGACTATGGCTACACCTTC. Translated, it gives CASSTQTGGDYGYTF.

The sample holds a few counts of this clone. The chain employs TRBV7-3 and TRBJ2-2, with D tentatively TRBD1 (6 bases). CDR1 and CDR2 from the germline V gene are SGHTA and FQGTGA. The CDR3 sequence is 14 residues long. With 6 bases removed from V and 5 bases from J, the gap between germline ends came to 13 bases. As DNA, the CDR3 is TGTGCCAGCAGGCTTACAGGGAAGACCGGGGAGCTGTTTTTT. This sequence encodes CASRLTGKTGELFF. Full variable domain (rest looked up from reference TRBV7-3 and TRBJ2-2): GAGVSQTPSNKVTEKGKYVELRCDPISGHTALYWYRQSLGQGPEFLIYFQGTGAADDSGLPNDRFFAVRPEGSVSTLKIQRTERGDSAVYLCASRLTGKTGELFFGEGSRLTVL.

V gene TRBV6-5 combines with J gene TRBJ1-2; TRBD1 matches at 9 bases. Germline V gene data show CDR1 as MNHEY and CDR2 as SVGAGI. Trimming cost V 0 bases and J 7 bases; bases outside gene matches: 3. CDR3 length: 14 amino acids. The CDR3 protein is CASSYSGQGFGYTF. Here the CDR3 DNA reads TGTGCCAGCAGTTACTCTGGACAGGGGTTTGGCTACACCTTC.

The V gene is TRBV3-1 (or the pseudogene TRBV3-2), the J gene TRBJ1-2; D uncertain. Trimming removed 3 bases at V and 7 bases at J, with 12 bases between. The CDR3 runs to 13 residues. Germline CDR1 reads LGHDT; CDR2 reads YNNKEL (reference sequence). CDR3 in amino acids: CASSQGSWSGYTF. DNA of the CDR3: TGTGCCAGCAGCCAGGGCAGCTGGAGTGGCTACACCTTC.

The chain has TRBV11-2 and TRBJ2-1, with 12 bases that match TRBD2. This CDR3 is 12 amino acids long. The trim removed 6 bases at V and 13 bases at J, leaving 4 bases unmatched. The V gene's germline CDR1 is SGHAT and CDR2 FQNNGV. The CDR3, as DNA: TGTGCCAGCAGTCTAGCGGGAGGGTTCCAGTTCTTC. This gives the protein CASSLAGGFQFF.

The table lists this clone with a count of one. This chain joins TRBV28 and TRBJ2-7; D is undetermined. The V gene's germline CDR1 is MDHEN and CDR2 SYDVKM. The CDR3 is made up of 14 amino acids. Trimming removed 5 bases from V and 3 bases from J, with 14 bases in between. The chain's CDR3 is CASSPHSVSYEQYF. CDR3 in DNA: TGTGCCAGCAGTCCTCATTCGGTCAGCTACGAGCAGTACTTC.